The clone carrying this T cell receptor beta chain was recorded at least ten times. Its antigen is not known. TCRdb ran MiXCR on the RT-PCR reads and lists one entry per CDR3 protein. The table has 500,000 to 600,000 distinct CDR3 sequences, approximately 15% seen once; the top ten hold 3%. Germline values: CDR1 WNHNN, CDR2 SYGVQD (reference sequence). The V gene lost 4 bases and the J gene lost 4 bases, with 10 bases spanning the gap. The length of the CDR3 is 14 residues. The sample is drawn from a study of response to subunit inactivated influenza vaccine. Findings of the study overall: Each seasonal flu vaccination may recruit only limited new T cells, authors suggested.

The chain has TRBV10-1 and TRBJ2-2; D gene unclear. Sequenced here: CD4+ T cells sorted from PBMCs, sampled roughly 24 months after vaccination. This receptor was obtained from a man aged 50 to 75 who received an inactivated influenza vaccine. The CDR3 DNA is TGCGCCAGCAGTGGTGGGTCAGGCACCGGGGAGCTGTTTTTT. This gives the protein CASSGGSGTGELFF.